The sequence of this T cell receptor (beta chain) was determined in a study of cytomegalovirus exposure and HLA in healthy donors. The study, taken as a whole, reports: First-cohort TCR clusters tended to co-occur in the approximately 120 validation repertoires, a later analysis found. As was reported, the classifier diagnosed cytomegalovirus status with high specificity and sensitivity.

Regarding this clone: Its antigen remains unknown.

V gave up 6 bases and J gave up 4 bases; unmatched junction bases: 8. The CDR3 loop spans 14 amino acids. Germline lookup yields CDR1 MNHEY and CDR2 SMNVEV (reference sequence). Method: immunoSEQ multiplex PCR; TCRdb's copy keeps in-frame clones and lacks some. This sample has fewer than 200,000 clones, with about 90% found just once. The study drew the donors from its roughly 110-subject validation cohort, separate from the approximately 700-subject first cohort. The chain has TRBV27 and TRBJ2-7; 8 nucleotides line up with TRBD2. The sequenced sample consisted of PBMCs. The TCR comes from a woman aged 18-29 years in good health and CMV-seropositive. The CDR3, as DNA: TGTGCCAGCAGCTTAGCGGGGCCGAATTACGAGCAGTACTTC. It specifies CASSLAGPNYEQYF.